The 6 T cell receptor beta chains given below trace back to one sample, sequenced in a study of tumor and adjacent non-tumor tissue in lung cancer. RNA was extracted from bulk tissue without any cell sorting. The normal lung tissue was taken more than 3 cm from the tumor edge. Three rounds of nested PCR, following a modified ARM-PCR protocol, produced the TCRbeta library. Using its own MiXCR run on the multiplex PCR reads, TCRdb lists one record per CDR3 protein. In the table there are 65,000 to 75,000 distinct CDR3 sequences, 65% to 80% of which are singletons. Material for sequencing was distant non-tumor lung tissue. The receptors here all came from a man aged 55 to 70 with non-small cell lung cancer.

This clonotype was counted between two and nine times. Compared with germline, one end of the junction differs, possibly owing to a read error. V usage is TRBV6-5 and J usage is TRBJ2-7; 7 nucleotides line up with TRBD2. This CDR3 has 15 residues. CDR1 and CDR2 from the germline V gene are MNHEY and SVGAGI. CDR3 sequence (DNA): TGTGCCAGCAGTTACTTGAGGCGGGAGACTGCCGAGCAATACTTC. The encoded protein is CASSYLRRETAEQYF.

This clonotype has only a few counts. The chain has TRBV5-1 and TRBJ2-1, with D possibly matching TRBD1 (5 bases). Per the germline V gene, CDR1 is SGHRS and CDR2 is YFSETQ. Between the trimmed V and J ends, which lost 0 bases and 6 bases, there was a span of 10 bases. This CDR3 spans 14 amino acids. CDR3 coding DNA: TGCGCCAGCAGCTTGGGCCAGGGTGTCAATGAGCAGTTCTTC. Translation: CASSLGQGVNEQFF.

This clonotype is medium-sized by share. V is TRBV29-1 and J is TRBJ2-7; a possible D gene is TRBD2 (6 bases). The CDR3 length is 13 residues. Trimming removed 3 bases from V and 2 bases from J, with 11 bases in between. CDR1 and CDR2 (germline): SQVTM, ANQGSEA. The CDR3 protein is CSVDGGNPYEQYF. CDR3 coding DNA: TGCAGCGTTGATGGGGGGAATCCCTACGAGCAGTACTTC.

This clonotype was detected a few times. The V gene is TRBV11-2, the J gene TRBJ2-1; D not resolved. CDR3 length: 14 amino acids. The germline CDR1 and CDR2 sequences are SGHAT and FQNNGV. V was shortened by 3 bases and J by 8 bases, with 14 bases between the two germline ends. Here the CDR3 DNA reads TGTGCCAGCAGCTTTGAATTCGGGCGACATGAGCAGTTCTTC. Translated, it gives CASSFEFGRHEQFF.

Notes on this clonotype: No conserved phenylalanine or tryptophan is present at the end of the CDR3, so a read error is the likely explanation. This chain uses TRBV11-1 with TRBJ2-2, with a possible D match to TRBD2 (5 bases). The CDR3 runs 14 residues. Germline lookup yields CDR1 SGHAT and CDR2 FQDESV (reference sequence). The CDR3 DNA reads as TGTGCCAGCAACTACACTAGTGGCACCGGGAAGCTGTTTATT. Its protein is CASNYTSGTGKLFI.

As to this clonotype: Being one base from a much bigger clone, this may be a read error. CDR3 loop: CANSEGTSEDYEQYF. CDR3 DNA sequence: TGCGCCAACAGTGAAGGGACTAGCGAAGACTACGAGCAGTACTTC. V and J are TRBV10-1 and TRBJ2-7, with 10 bases that match TRBD2. Per the germline V gene, CDR1 is WNHNN and CDR2 is SYGVQD (reference sequence). This CDR3 region has 15 residues.